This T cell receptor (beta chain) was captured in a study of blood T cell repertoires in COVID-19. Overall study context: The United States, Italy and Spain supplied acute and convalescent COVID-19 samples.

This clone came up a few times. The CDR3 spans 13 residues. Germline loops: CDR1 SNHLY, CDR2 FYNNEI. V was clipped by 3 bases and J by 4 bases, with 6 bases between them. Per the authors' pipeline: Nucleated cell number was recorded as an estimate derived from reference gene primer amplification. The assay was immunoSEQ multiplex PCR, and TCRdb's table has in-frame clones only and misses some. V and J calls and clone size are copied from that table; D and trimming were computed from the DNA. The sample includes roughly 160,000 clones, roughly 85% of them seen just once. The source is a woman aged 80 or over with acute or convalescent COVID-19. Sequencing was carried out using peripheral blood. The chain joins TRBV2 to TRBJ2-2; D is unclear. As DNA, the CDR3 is TGTGCCAGCAGTGAGTCCGTCACCGGGGAGCTGTTTTTT. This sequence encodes CASSESVTGELFF.